This T cell receptor (beta chain) was observed in a study of OX40 agonist ivuxolimab in advanced cancers. Method: immunoSEQ multiplex PCR; TCRdb's copy keeps in-frame clones and lacks some. The sample yields about 90,000 clones, approximately 91% seen once. Between the trimmed V and J ends, which lost 5 bases and 9 bases, there was a span of 14 bases. Germline CDR1 SGHTA, CDR2 FQGNSA. There are 13 residues in the CDR3. This sequence originates from an adult with an advanced solid tumor such as melanoma, head and neck, liver or kidney cancer. This sample comprised CD4+ or CD8+ T cells sorted from blood, obtained in a trial of the OX40 agonist ivuxolimab. This rearrangement joins TRBV7-2 to TRBJ1-3; the D gene is possibly TRBD1 (5 bases). The CDR3 region is CASSLGTAGTIYF. Written as DNA, the CDR3 is TGTGCCAGCAGCCTGGGGACGGCGGGCACCATATATTTT.